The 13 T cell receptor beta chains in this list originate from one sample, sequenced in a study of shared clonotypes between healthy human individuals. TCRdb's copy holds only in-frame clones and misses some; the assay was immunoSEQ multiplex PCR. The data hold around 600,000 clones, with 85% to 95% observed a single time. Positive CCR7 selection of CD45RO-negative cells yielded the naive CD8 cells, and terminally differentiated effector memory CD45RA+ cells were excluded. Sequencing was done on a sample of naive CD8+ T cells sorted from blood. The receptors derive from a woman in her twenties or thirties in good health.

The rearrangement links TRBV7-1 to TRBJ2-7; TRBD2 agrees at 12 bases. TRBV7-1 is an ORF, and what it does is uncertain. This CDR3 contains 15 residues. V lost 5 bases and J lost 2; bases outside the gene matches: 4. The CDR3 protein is CASSPWTSGTYEQYF. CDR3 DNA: TGTGCCAGCAGCCCCTGGACTAGCGGGACCTACGAGCAGTACTTC.

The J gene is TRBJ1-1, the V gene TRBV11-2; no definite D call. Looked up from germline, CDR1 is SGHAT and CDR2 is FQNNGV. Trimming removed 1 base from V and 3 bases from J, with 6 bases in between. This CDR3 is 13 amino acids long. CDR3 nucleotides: TGTGCCAGCAGCTTAGGATCGTACACTGAAGCTTTCTTT. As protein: CASSLGSYTEAFF. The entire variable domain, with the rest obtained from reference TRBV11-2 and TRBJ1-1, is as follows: EAGVAQSPRYKIIEKRQSVAFWCNPISGHATLYWYQQILGQGPKLLIQFQNNGVVDDSQLPKDRFSAERLKGVDSTLKIQPAKLEDSAVYLCASSLGSYTEAFFGQGTRLTVV.

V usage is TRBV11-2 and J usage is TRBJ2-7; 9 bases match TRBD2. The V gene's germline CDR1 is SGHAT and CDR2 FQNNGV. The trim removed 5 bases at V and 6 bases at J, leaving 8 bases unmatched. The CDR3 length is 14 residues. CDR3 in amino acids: CASSLAGRGGEQYF. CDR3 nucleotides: TGTGCCAGCAGCCTAGCGGGACGGGGGGGCGAGCAGTACTTC.

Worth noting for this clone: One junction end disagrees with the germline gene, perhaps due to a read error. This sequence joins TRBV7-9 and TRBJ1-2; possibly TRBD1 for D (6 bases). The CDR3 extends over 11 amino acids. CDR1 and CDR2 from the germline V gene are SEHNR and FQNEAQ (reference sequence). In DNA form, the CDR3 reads TGTGCCAGCAGCTCTCCTGAACAGGGAAACTTC. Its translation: CASSSPEQGNF.

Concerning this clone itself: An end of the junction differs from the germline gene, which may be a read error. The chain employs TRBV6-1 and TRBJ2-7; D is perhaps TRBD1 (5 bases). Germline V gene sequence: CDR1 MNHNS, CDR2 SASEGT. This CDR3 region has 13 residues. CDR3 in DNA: TGTGCCAGCAGGGAAGACAGCCACTACGAGCAGTACTTC. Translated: CASREDSHYEQYF.

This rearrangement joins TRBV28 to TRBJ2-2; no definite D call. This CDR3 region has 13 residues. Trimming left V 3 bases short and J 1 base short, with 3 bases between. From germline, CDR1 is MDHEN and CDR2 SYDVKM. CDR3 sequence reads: CASSFGNTGELFF. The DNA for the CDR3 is TGTGCCAGCAGTTTTGGGAACACCGGGGAGCTGTTTTTT. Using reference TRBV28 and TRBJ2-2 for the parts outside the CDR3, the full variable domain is DVKVTQSSRYLVKRTGEKVFLECVQDMDHENMFWYRQDPGLGLRLIYFSYDVKMKEKGDIPEGYSVSREKKERFSLILESASTNQTSMYLCASSFGNTGELFFGEGSRLTVL.

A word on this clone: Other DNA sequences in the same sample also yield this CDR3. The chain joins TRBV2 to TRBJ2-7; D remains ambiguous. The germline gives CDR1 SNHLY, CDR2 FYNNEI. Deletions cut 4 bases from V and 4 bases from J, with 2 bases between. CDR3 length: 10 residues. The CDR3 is CASSGYEQYF. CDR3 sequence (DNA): TGTGCCAGCAGTGGATACGAGCAGTACTTC.

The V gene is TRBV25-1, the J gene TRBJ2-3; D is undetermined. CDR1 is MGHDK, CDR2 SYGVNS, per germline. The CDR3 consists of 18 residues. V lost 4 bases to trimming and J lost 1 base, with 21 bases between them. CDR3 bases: TGTGCCAGCAGTGGAGCCTTTGAGAGGCGCCGTCGCACAGATACGCAGTATTTT. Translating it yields CASSGAFERRRRTDTQYF.

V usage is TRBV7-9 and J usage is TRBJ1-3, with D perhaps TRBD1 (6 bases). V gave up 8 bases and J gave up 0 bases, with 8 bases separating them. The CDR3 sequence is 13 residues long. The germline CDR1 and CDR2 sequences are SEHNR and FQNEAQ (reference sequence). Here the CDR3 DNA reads TGTGCCAGCGGAGGGGGCTCTGGAAACACCATATATTTT. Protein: CASGGGSGNTIYF.

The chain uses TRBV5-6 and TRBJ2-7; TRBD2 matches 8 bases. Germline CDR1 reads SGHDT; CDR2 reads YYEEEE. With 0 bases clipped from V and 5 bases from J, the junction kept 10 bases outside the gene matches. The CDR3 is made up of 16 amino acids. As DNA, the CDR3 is TGTGCCAGCAGCTTGGTCCCCGGGAGGGAGGGCGACGAGCAGTACTTC. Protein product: CASSLVPGREGDEQYF.

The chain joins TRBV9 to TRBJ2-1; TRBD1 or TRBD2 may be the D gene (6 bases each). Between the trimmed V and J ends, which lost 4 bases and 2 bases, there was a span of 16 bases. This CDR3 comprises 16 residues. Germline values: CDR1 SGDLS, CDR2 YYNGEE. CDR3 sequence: CASSSKQGGTYNEQFF. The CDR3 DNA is TGTGCCAGCAGCTCCAAACAGGGAGGAACCTACAATGAGCAGTTCTTC.

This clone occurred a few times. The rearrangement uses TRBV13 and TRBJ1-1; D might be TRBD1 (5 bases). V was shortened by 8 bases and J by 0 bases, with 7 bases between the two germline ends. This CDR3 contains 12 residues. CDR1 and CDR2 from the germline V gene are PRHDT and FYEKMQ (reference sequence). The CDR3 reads CASSTVNTEAFF. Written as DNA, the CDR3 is TGTGCCAGCTCGACAGTGAACACTGAAGCTTTCTTT.

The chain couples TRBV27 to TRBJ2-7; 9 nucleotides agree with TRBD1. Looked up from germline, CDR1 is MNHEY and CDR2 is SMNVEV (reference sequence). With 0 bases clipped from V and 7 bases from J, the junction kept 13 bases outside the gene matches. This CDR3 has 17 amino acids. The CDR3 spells CASSLSFGTGPPWEQYF. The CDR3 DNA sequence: TGTGCCAGCAGTTTATCGTTTGGGACAGGGCCCCCTTGGGAGCAGTACTTC.